This T cell receptor (beta chain) was recorded in a study of shared T cell receptors in the human thymus. This clone was detected once. The length of the CDR3 is 19 residues. V lost 5 bases to trimming and J lost 2 bases; unmatched junction nucleotides: 19. Germline CDR1 reads SGHAT; CDR2 reads FQNNGV. The data were produced by immunoSEQ multiplex PCR, yet TCRdb's version contains in-frame clones alone and is incomplete. This sample has 550,000 to 800,000 clones, with approximately 85% found just once. These data are also associated with another study on human thymus T cells. As that study records: Among the donors, all were healthy Finnish infants having corrective surgery for congenital heart defects.

The sequencing sample was made of thymocytes. The TCR sequence derives from a girl in the first two years of life with a congenital heart defect. This chain links TRBV11-2 with TRBJ1-1; 8 positions match TRBD1. The CDR3 DNA reads as TGTGCCAGCAGCCAAGTTGGACAGGGCTCTGTTTGGAGTAACACTGAAGCTTTCTTT. This gives the protein CASSQVGQGSVWSNTEAFF.